This T cell receptor beta chain was sequenced for a study of human T cells and chemical hapten exposure. The CDR3 sequence is 13 residues long. Germline assignment: CDR1 SEHNR and CDR2 FQNEAQ (reference sequence). V shed 4 bases and J shed 14 bases, with 18 bases lying between them. The time point was: patch test 1, 2 weeks after DPC sensitization. The treatment is: therapeutic diphenylcyclopropenone sensitization with weekly scalp DPC. This clonotype was seen a few times. One entry per CDR3 protein, called by TCRdb with MiXCR from the RACE reads. Of 350,000 or so distinct CDR3 sequences in the sample, under 8% were seen once.

The clonotype was recovered from a woman between 18 and 29 years old with alopecia areata. Some clones in this sample may be carry-over from other donors' samples. This specimen consisted of whole blood, obtained in connection with sensitization to the hapten diphenylcyclopropenone (DPC). The rearrangement joins TRBV7-9 to TRBJ2-1; D tentatively reads TRBD1 or TRBD2 (5 bases each). CDR3: CASSSMVGDGKFF. Written as DNA, the CDR3 is TGTGCCAGCAGCTCAATGGTAGGGGACGGAAAGTTCTTC.